The 31 T cell receptor beta chains presented below share a single source sample, sequenced in a study of T cells of healthy individuals. MiXCR, applied by TCRdb to the 5' RACE reads, yields one record per CDR3 protein. The table records around 79,000 distinct CDR3 sequences, roughly 5% of them present only once. These TCRs come from a female donor in good health.

This clonotype has a count of ten or more. This chain links TRBV29-1 with TRBJ2-1; D uncertain. Germline values: CDR1 SQVTM, CDR2 ANQGSEA. The CDR3 has 13 residues. Trimming cost V 6 bases and J 6 bases, with 15 bases left between them. The CDR3 here is CSVERQGSNEQFF. The CDR3 nucleotides are TGCAGCGTCGAGCGCCAAGGTTCCAATGAGCAGTTCTTC.

This clonotype has ten or more counts. The chain joins TRBV6-2 or TRBV6-3 to TRBJ2-3, with D perhaps matching TRBD1 (6 bases). The CDR3 runs to 18 residues. V was cut by 2 bases and J by 0 bases, with 18 bases left in between. Germline V gives CDR1 MNHEY, CDR2 SVGEGT. The CDR3 is CASSYASTGTSSTDTQYF. CDR3 nucleotides: TGTGCCAGCAGTTACGCCAGTACCGGGACAAGCAGCACAGATACGCAGTATTTT.

This clonotype was observed many times. The rearrangement uses TRBV6-2 or TRBV6-3 and TRBJ1-5; perhaps TRBD1 as D (5 bases). The germline gives CDR1 MNHEY, CDR2 SVGEGT. This CDR3 is built from 14 residues. Between the trimmed V and J ends, which lost 5 bases and 1 base, there was a span of 9 bases. The CDR3 reads CASSNRDSNQPQHF. The CDR3 DNA reads TGTGCCAGCAGTAATCGGGACAGCAATCAGCCCCAGCATTTT.

This clonotype came up many times. V and J are TRBV20-1 and TRBJ1-1; D gene uncertain. Looked up from germline, CDR1 is DFQATT and CDR2 is SNEGSKA (reference sequence). This CDR3 has 14 residues. V lost 0 bases to trimming and J lost 0 bases, with 8 bases between them. In DNA, the CDR3 is TGCAGTGCTAGAGACGGCGGTATGAACACTGAAGCTTTCTTT. Translated: CSARDGGMNTEAFF.

V is TRBV15 and J is TRBJ2-5; D gene unclear. V dropped 0 bases and J dropped 12 bases, with 11 bases sitting between them. This CDR3 is built from 12 residues. CDR1 and CDR2 from the germline V gene are LNHNV and YYDKDF (reference sequence). CDR3 amino acids: CATSRELGFKYF. The CDR3 DNA reads TGTGCCACCAGCAGAGAATTGGGTTTTAAGTACTTC.

The table lists this clonotype with many counts. CDR3 protein: CASSNLQGTTYNEQFF. The CDR3 region has the DNA TGTGCCAGCAGTAACTTACAGGGCACCACCTACAATGAGCAGTTCTTC. The J gene is TRBJ2-1, the V gene TRBV6-5; tentative D call: TRBD1 (6 bases). This CDR3 is built from 16 residues. V lost 5 bases to trimming and J lost 2 bases, with 16 bases between them. The germline V gene has CDR1 MNHEY and CDR2 SVGAGI.

This clonotype was picked up many times. The chain combines TRBV5-6 with TRBJ1-5; D ambiguous. CDR3 length: 15 amino acids. Germline V CDR1 and CDR2: SGHDT, YYEEEE. Trimming removed 1 base at V and 1 base at J, with 9 bases between. The CDR3: CASSLRVDSNQPQHF. CDR3 DNA sequence: TGTGCCAGCAGCTTGAGGGTAGACAGCAATCAGCCCCAGCATTTT.

This clonotype appeared many times. A read error may account for a junction end that differs from germline. The chain links TRBV12-3 or TRBV12-4 to TRBJ2-7, with 7 bases aligning to TRBD2. The CDR3 spans 11 residues. This CDR3 is CASSSGLVGDF. CDR3 DNA sequence: TGTGCCAGCAGTTCTGGACTAGTTGGGGACTTC.

This clonotype was recorded many times. This rearrangement joins TRBV6-6 to TRBJ2-7, with 9 bases that match TRBD1. Germline CDR1 MNHNY, CDR2 SVGAGI (reference sequence). The V segment lost 2 bases and the J segment 1 base; nucleotides outside the gene matches: 6. This CDR3 has 16 amino acids. The CDR3 is CASSYPGTGSSYEQYF. The DNA of the CDR3 is TGTGCCAGCAGTTACCCCGGGACAGGGAGTTCCTACGAGCAGTACTTC.

The table lists this clonotype with many counts. The rearrangement links TRBV20-1 to TRBJ2-4; D ambiguous. V lost 1 base and J 0 bases, leaving 10 bases between the germline ends. CDR3 size: 15 residues. Germline values: CDR1 DFQATT, CDR2 SNEGSKA (reference sequence). The CDR3 region has the DNA TGCAGTGCTAGAGTACGGAGTCCAGCCAAAAACATTCAGTACTTC. Encoded protein: CSARVRSPAKNIQYF.

This clonotype was observed many times. The CDR3 region has the DNA TGTGCCAGCAGTTCGAGGGCTGAAGCTTTCTTT. Translated, it gives CASSSRAEAFF. The rearrangement uses TRBV6-2 or TRBV6-3 and TRBJ1-1, with unresolved D. The V end lost 4 bases, the J end lost 6 bases, and 6 bases lay between the germline ends. Germline-derived CDR1 and CDR2 are MNHEY and SVGEGT. There are 11 residues in the CDR3.

A few counts support this clonotype. This chain joins TRBV7-9 and TRBJ1-5, with D maybe TRBD1 (5 bases). The germline gives CDR1 SEHNR, CDR2 FQNEAQ (reference sequence). Trimming removed 3 bases from V and 2 bases from J, with 14 bases in between. The CDR3 is 16 residues long. The CDR3 nucleotides are TGTGCCAGCAGCTTTTCGGGGGTGACGGGCAATCAGCCCCAGCATTTT. It encodes CASSFSGVTGNQPQHF.

This clonotype was found many times. J is TRBJ2-3 and V is TRBV20-1; TRBD2 is a possible D gene (6 bases). The V gene's germline CDR1 is DFQATT and CDR2 SNEGSKA (reference sequence). V lost 3 bases and J 1 base, leaving 14 bases between the germline ends. This CDR3 contains 15 residues. CDR3 sequence (DNA): TGCAGTGCTAGTGTTCCCACTAGCCGCACAGATACGCAGTATTTT. Translation gives CSASVPTSRTDTQYF.

V and J are TRBV7-9 and TRBJ2-1; TRBD2 matches 8 bases. This CDR3 contains 16 residues. The J segment lost 3 bases and the V segment lost 1 base, leaving 5 bases of the junction unmatched. The germline V gene encodes CDR1 SEHNR and CDR2 FQNEAQ (reference sequence). DNA of the CDR3: TGTGCCAGCAGCTTAGAAGCGGGAGAGGTCTACAATGAGCAGTTCTTC. Protein sequence: CASSLEAGEVYNEQFF.

The chain carries TRBV4-1 and TRBJ1-1, with 9 bases identical to TRBD1. The CDR3 has 16 amino acids. Looked up from germline, CDR1 is MGHRA and CDR2 is YSYEKL. After removal of 3 bases from V and 4 bases from J, the junction contained 9 bases not matched to a gene. The CDR3 region has the DNA TGCGCCAGCAGCCACACCGGACAGGGGCGGACCACTGAAGCTTTCTTT. Its protein is CASSHTGQGRTTEAFF.

This clonotype was recorded at least ten times. The gene calls are TRBV6-6 and TRBJ2-1; no clear D. Trimming removed 4 bases from V and 7 bases from J, with 14 bases in between. The germline gives CDR1 MNHNY, CDR2 SVGAGI (reference sequence). This CDR3 region has 14 residues. CDR3 loop: CASSLSMNMNEQFF. DNA of the CDR3: TGTGCCAGCAGTTTATCGATGAATATGAATGAGCAGTTCTTC.

This clonotype was counted ten times or more. The J gene is TRBJ2-7, the V gene TRBV3-1; TRBD2 aligns across 11 bases. V shed 0 bases, J shed 8 bases, and the junction held 9 bases outside the gene matches. Germline V gives CDR1 LGHDT, CDR2 YNNKEL (reference sequence). The CDR3 consists of 16 residues. In DNA form, the CDR3 reads TGTGCCAGCAGCCAAGATGTACTAGCGGGGGTCTGGAAGCAGTACTTC. Protein: CASSQDVLAGVWKQYF.

This clonotype was counted many times. CDR3 sequence: CASSYGQLYEQYF. The CDR3 DNA reads TGTGCCAGCAGTTACGGCCAGCTCTACGAGCAGTACTTC. This chain links TRBV6-2 or TRBV6-3 with TRBJ2-7; D remains unclear. Germline V gene sequence: CDR1 MNHEY, CDR2 SVGEGT. This CDR3 comprises 13 residues. Trimming removed 2 bases from V and 3 bases from J, with 8 bases in between.

This clonotype has only a few counts. This chain connects TRBV28 to TRBJ2-7, with 8 positions matching TRBD1. This CDR3 is 14 amino acids long. CDR1 MDHEN and CDR2 SYDVKM come from the germline V gene. V shed 2 bases and J 7 bases; nucleotides not matched to a gene: 7. The DNA for the CDR3 is TGTGCCAGCAGTTTACCGGGACAGGCCCAAGAGCAGTACTTC. It encodes CASSLPGQAQEQYF.

This clonotype has at least ten counts. The chain is built from TRBV28 and TRBJ2-5; D is perhaps TRBD1 or TRBD2 (6 bases each). V was cut by 4 bases and J by 7 bases, with 13 bases left in between. The CDR3 sequence is 13 residues long. The V gene's germline CDR1 is MDHEN and CDR2 SYDVKM. This CDR3 is CASSYGGRGTQYF. The CDR3 DNA reads as TGTGCCAGCAGTTACGGGGGCAGGGGGACCCAGTACTTC.

This clonotype was seen ten or more times. The chain has TRBV14 and TRBJ1-1, with D possibly TRBD1 on 5 matching bases. The germline V and J ends were trimmed by 1 base and 1 base, with 10 bases remaining between them. CDR3 length: 15 residues. Germline V gene data show CDR1 as SGHDN and CDR2 as FVKESK. This CDR3 reads CASSQVVGPNTEAFF. The DNA of the CDR3 is TGTGCCAGCAGCCAAGTTGTGGGACCGAACACTGAAGCTTTCTTT.

By sample fraction, this clonotype is large. Here the CDR3 DNA reads TGTGCCAGCAGTTTTGGGGTTACGCAGTATTTT. Its translation is CASSFGVTQYF. The rearrangement joins TRBV28 to TRBJ2-3; D remains unclear. This CDR3 spans 11 amino acids. The V gene lost 3 bases and the J gene lost 8 bases, with 6 bases spanning the gap. From germline, CDR1 is MDHEN and CDR2 SYDVKM. Full variable domain (remainder filled in from reference TRBV28 and TRBJ2-3): DVKVTQSSRYLVKRTGEKVFLECVQDMDHENMFWYRQDPGLGLRLIYFSYDVKMKEKGDIPEGYSVSREKKERFSLILESASTNQTSMYLCASSFGVTQYFGPGTRLTVL.

V and J are TRBV18 and TRBJ2-6; D gene ambiguous. The germline V and J ends were trimmed by 5 bases and 0 bases, with 5 bases remaining between them. Germline assignment: CDR1 KGHSH and CDR2 LQKENI. The CDR3 loop spans 14 amino acids. CDR3 DNA sequence: TGTGCCAGCTCAGAGAGCTCTGGGGCCAACGTCCTGACTTTC. Residues: CASSESSGANVLTF. Complete variable domain (other parts from reference TRBV18 and TRBJ2-6): NAGVMQNPRHLVRRRGQEARLRCSPMKGHSHVYWYRQLPEEGLKFMVYLQKENIIDESGMPKERFSAEFPKEGPSILRIQQVVRGDSAAYFCASSESSGANVLTFGAGSRLTVL.

In its sample, this clonotype was seen a few times. CDR3 coding DNA: TGTGCCAGCAGAACAGGGGGCAGTTACGAGCAGTACTTC. It yields the protein CASRTGGSYEQYF. V usage is TRBV5-5 and J usage is TRBJ2-7; 9 bases are a match to TRBD1. The CDR3 is made up of 13 amino acids. The germline gives CDR1 SGHKS, CDR2 YYEKEE (reference sequence). V trimming: 5 bases; J trimming: 4 bases; junction bases outside the gene matches: 4.

Ten or more counts support this clonotype. The rearrangement uses TRBV12-3 or TRBV12-4 and TRBJ1-1, with D perhaps TRBD1 (5 bases). The CDR3 is made up of 15 amino acids. The V end lost 2 bases, the J end lost 6 bases, and 16 bases lay between the germline ends. This CDR3 is CASSLPTVELPEAFF. CDR3 nucleotides: TGTGCCAGCAGTTTACCGACAGTTGAGCTGCCTGAAGCTTTCTTT.

This clonotype has at least ten counts. The chain links TRBV20-1 to TRBJ1-5; the match to TRBD1 covers 7 bases. CDR3 length equals 13 residues. The junction had 8 bases not matched to a gene; V was cut back by 5 bases and J by 7 bases. CDR1 and CDR2 (germline): DFQATT, SNEGSKA (reference sequence). Here the CDR3 DNA reads TGCAGTGCTGGTCGGGTGGACAGGCAGCCCCAGCATTTT. Translation: CSAGRVDRQPQHF.

The V call is TRBV5-5, the J call TRBJ1-6, with a possible D match to TRBD1 (5 bases). CDR1 is SGHKS, CDR2 YYEKEE, per germline (reference sequence). There are 16 residues in the CDR3. Trimming removed 5 bases at V and 6 bases at J, with 18 bases between. Written as DNA, the CDR3 is TGTGCCAGCAGGCCCCCGCATCGGGACGGTAATTCACCCCTCCACTTT. Translated, it gives CASRPPHRDGNSPLHF.

This clonotype was detected many times. This chain links TRBV6-5 with TRBJ2-1; 9 bases are shared with TRBD2. Germline loops: CDR1 MNHEY, CDR2 SVGAGI. The CDR3 is 16 residues long. V trimming: 4 bases; J trimming: 4 bases; junction bases outside the gene matches: 8. CDR3 amino acids: CASSLLAGALYNEQFF. In nucleotides, the CDR3 is TGTGCCAGCAGTTTATTAGCGGGGGCCCTTTACAATGAGCAGTTCTTC.

Ten or more counts support this clonotype. The chain recombines TRBV27 with TRBJ2-7; 8 bases fit TRBD1. CDR3 length: 16 amino acids. CDR1 is MNHEY and CDR2 is SMNVEV in the germline V gene (reference sequence). J lost 2 bases, V lost 0 bases, and 6 bases had no gene match. This CDR3 reads CASSLSNRGSPYEQYF. In DNA, the CDR3 is TGTGCCAGCAGTTTATCGAACAGGGGGTCTCCCTACGAGCAGTACTTC.

This clonotype was seen at least ten times. This rearrangement joins TRBV20-1 to TRBJ1-2, with TRBD1 matching over 10 bases. V shed 2 bases and J 7 bases; nucleotides not matched to a gene: 7. There are 14 residues in the CDR3. Germline V gene data show CDR1 as DFQATT and CDR2 as SNEGSKA (reference sequence). CDR3 in DNA: TGCAGTGCTAGAAAACCGGGACAGGGGTCTGGCTACACCTTC. Amino acids: CSARKPGQGSGYTF.

This clonotype was counted only a few times. The chain employs TRBV7-8 and TRBJ2-4, with D possibly TRBD1 on 6 matching bases. V shed 6 bases and J shed 2 bases, with 17 bases lying between them. The CDR3 has 16 residues. Germline V gives CDR1 SGHVS, CDR2 FQNEAQ. As DNA, the CDR3 is TGTGCCAGCAGTGAGAGGGGGTTTGAATCCAAAAACATTCAGTACTTC. Amino acid sequence: CASSERGFESKNIQYF.